The 29 T cell receptor beta chains below come from one sample, sequenced in a study of blood T cell repertoires in COVID-19. Using immunoSEQ multiplex PCR, the repertoire was profiled, and TCRdb retains in-frame clones only, with some absent. The sample holds about 300,000 clones, around nine tenths seen once. The sequencing sample was made of peripheral blood. These receptors originate from a man aged 70-80 years with acute or convalescent COVID-19.

The chain combines TRBV7-8 with TRBJ1-2, with D perhaps matching TRBD1 (5 bases). The CDR3 has 14 amino acids. The ends were cut back, 1 base at V and 6 bases at J, with 12 bases in the middle. Germline V lookup: CDR1 SGHVS, CDR2 FQNEAQ. This CDR3 reads CASSLGRQKDGYTF. For the CDR3, the DNA is TGTGCCAGCAGCTTAGGGCGACAGAAAGATGGCTACACCTTC.

This clone was recorded a few times. This chain connects TRBV2 to TRBJ1-1; D is unclear. The CDR3 consists of 10 residues. Germline V gene lookup returns CDR1 SNHLY and CDR2 FYNNEI. V gave up 9 bases and J gave up 2 bases, with 4 bases separating them. This CDR3 reads CASKNTEAFF. The CDR3 nucleotides are TGTGCCAGTAAAAACACTGAAGCTTTCTTT. Filled out from reference TRBV2 and TRBJ1-1, the complete variable domain reads EPEVTQTPSHQVTQMGQEVILRCVPISNHLYFYWYRQILGQKVEFLVSFYNNEISEKSEIFDDQFSVERPDGSNFTLKIRSTKLEDSAMYFCASKNTEAFFGQGTRLTVV.

The genes are TRBV7-2 and TRBJ1-6; 10 bases map to TRBD1. The CDR3 is 13 amino acids. CDR1 is SGHTA and CDR2 is FQGNSA in the germline V gene. Germline trimming cut 4 bases from V and 14 bases from J; bases unmatched to any gene: 5. The CDR3 loop reads CASSYRDRGSLHF. The CDR3 coding sequence is TGTGCCAGCAGCTACCGGGACAGGGGATCCCTCCACTTT.

This clone came up once. This chain connects TRBV13 to TRBJ2-2, with TRBD1 identical over 10 bases. The CDR3 runs 15 residues. V trimming: 5 bases; J trimming: 5 bases; junction bases outside the gene matches: 5. Germline V gene lookup returns CDR1 PRHDT and CDR2 FYEKMQ (reference sequence). This CDR3 reads CASSDRGRTTGELFF. As DNA, the CDR3 is TGTGCCAGCAGCGACAGGGGGCGGACGACCGGGGAGCTGTTTTTT.

The V call is TRBV7-3, the J call TRBJ2-1; 8 nucleotides align to TRBD1. V trimming: 5 bases; J trimming: 2 bases; junction bases outside the gene matches: 11. The germline V gene has CDR1 SGHTA and CDR2 FQGTGA. This CDR3 contains 17 residues. The CDR3 nucleotides read TGTGCCAGCAGCACAGGATACGGACAGGGAACCTACAATGAGCAGTTCTTC. Its protein is CASSTGYGQGTYNEQFF.

CDR3: CASSISGLSQETQYF. CDR3 in DNA: TGTGCCAGTAGTATCTCCGGACTTTCCCAAGAGACCCAGTACTTC. The chain recombines TRBV19 with TRBJ2-5, with a weak D call TRBD2 (5 bases). With 3 bases removed from V and 1 base from J, the gap between germline ends came to 12 bases. Germline loops: CDR1 LNHDA, CDR2 SQIVND (reference sequence). This CDR3 region has 15 residues.

The genes are TRBV27 and TRBJ2-7, with D hard to call. CDR3 length: 13 residues. The V gene lost 3 bases and the J gene lost 2 bases, with 8 bases spanning the gap. Germline loops: CDR1 MNHEY, CDR2 SMNVEV (reference sequence). CDR3 residues: CASSLKATYEQYF. For the CDR3, the DNA is TGTGCCAGCAGTTTGAAAGCTACCTACGAGCAGTACTTC.

Worth noting for this clone: Other DNA sequences of this sample code for an identical CDR3. V and J are TRBV19 and TRBJ1-5; no firm D call. Trimming took off 5 bases at V and 4 bases at J, with 6 bases between the two ends. CDR1 is LNHDA and CDR2 is SQIVND in the germline V gene (reference sequence). The CDR3 is 12 residues long. This CDR3 is CASSPLNQPQHF. In nucleotides, the CDR3 is TGTGCCAGTAGTCCCCTTAATCAGCCCCAGCATTTT.

A few counts support this clone. The chain uses TRBV27 and TRBJ2-1; 7 positions agree with TRBD1. The CDR3 spans 18 residues. J was trimmed by 0 bases and V by 6 bases; bases with no gene match: 14. Germline CDR1 is MNHEY and CDR2 is SMNVEV (reference sequence). The CDR3 sequence: CASRPTGDPESSYNEQFF. Here the CDR3 DNA reads TGTGCCAGCAGGCCTACAGGGGACCCAGAGAGCTCCTACAATGAGCAGTTCTTC.

The rearrangement links TRBV3-1 (or the pseudogene TRBV3-2) to TRBJ1-2; D remains unclear. CDR1 is LGHDT and CDR2 is YNNKEL in the germline V gene (reference sequence). This CDR3 has 14 residues. Trimming left V 0 bases short and J 4 bases short, with 9 bases between. The CDR3 DNA reads as TGTGCCAGCAGCCAAGAGAAGGAGACCTATGGCTACACCTTC. This gives the protein CASSQEKETYGYTF.

V usage is TRBV6-2 or TRBV6-3 and J usage is TRBJ2-3; 9 bases map to TRBD1. V dropped 4 bases and J dropped 4; count of bases not matched to a gene: 6. Per the germline V gene, CDR1 is MNHEY and CDR2 is SVGEGT. The CDR3 has 15 amino acids. CDR3 sequence reads: CASSSGQGNSDTQYF. DNA for the CDR3: TGTGCCAGCAGTTCTGGACAGGGGAACTCAGATACGCAGTATTTT.

The rearrangement joins TRBV7-9 to TRBJ2-7, with D perhaps matching TRBD1 (5 bases). This CDR3 has 15 residues. Germline V gene data show CDR1 as SEHNR and CDR2 as FQNEAQ (reference sequence). Trimming took 5 bases from V and 1 from J, leaving 15 bases between them. The CDR3 sequence: CASSPSRTQSYEQYF. CDR3 DNA sequence: TGTGCCAGCAGCCCTTCTCGGACACAATCCTACGAGCAGTACTTC.

This rearrangement joins TRBV7-2 to TRBJ1-4; 8 bases align to TRBD1. The CDR3 is 17 residues long. The ends lost 5 bases at V and 8 bases at J; junction bases unmatched: 16. Germline V gene lookup returns CDR1 SGHTA and CDR2 FQGNSA. In DNA form, the CDR3 reads TGTGCCAGCAGCCCGGGGGTTCTCGACAGGGGACGAGAAAAACTGTTTTTT. This encodes CASSPGVLDRGREKLFF.

This clone was counted a single time. V gene TRBV28 combines with J gene TRBJ2-5, with TRBD2 matching over 11 bases. The CDR3 loop spans 15 amino acids. Germline-derived CDR1 and CDR2 are MDHEN and SYDVKM. The V gene end was trimmed by 11 bases and the J gene end by 5 bases; junction bases not matched to a gene: 13. CDR3 nucleotide sequence: TGTGCCGCCTCTAGCGGGAGGTCCCCCCACGAGACCCAGTACTTC. It yields the protein CAASSGRSPHETQYF.

The count of this clone is one. The chain couples TRBV7-2 to TRBJ1-6; 9 bases match TRBD1. V lost 2 bases and J lost 9; bases outside the gene matches: 5. The CDR3 length is 15 residues. Germline-derived CDR1 and CDR2 are SGHTA and FQGNSA. For the CDR3, the DNA is TGTGCCAGCAGCTTATCGGGACAGGGTTTTTCACCCCTCCACTTT. Encoded protein: CASSLSGQGFSPLHF.

This clone was seen more than once but under ten times. The V gene is TRBV7-6, the J gene TRBJ2-7, with 8 bases lining up with TRBD1. The trim removed 5 bases at V and 4 bases at J, leaving 13 bases unmatched. CDR1 and CDR2 from the germline V gene are SGHVS and FNYEAQ. The CDR3 is made up of 16 amino acids. CDR3 residues: CASSPTPGQGFYEQYF. Written as DNA, the CDR3 is TGTGCCAGCAGCCCCACCCCCGGACAGGGTTTTTACGAGCAGTACTTC.

The CDR3 loop reads CASSQQRGPQHF. Written as DNA, the CDR3 is TGTGCCAGCAGCCAACAACGGGGTCCCCAGCATTTT. V is TRBV14 and J is TRBJ1-5; no clear D gene. Germline V gene lookup returns CDR1 SGHDN and CDR2 FVKESK. CDR3 length equals 12 residues. Between the trimmed V and J ends, which lost 2 bases and 10 bases, there was a span of 9 bases.

V usage is TRBV5-4 and J usage is TRBJ2-3; 9 bases are a match to TRBD2. Germline lookup yields CDR1 SGHNT and CDR2 YYREEE (reference sequence). Trimming removed 0 bases from V and 1 base from J; junction bases left unmatched: 3. This CDR3 is 16 amino acids long. CDR3 residues: CASSLVAGGGTDTQYF. The CDR3 region has the DNA TGTGCCAGCAGCTTGGTGGCGGGGGGGGGCACAGATACGCAGTATTTT.

The rearrangement uses TRBV4-3 and TRBJ2-1; 7 bases agree with TRBD2. The CDR3 extends over 16 amino acids. Germline V gene sequence: CDR1 LGHNA, CDR2 YSLEER. Trimming took 0 bases from V and 1 from J; bases not matched to a gene: 3. CDR3: CASSQDGGISYNEQFF. The CDR3 region has the DNA TGCGCCAGCAGCCAAGACGGGGGGATATCCTACAATGAGCAGTTCTTC.

The chain carries TRBV2 and TRBJ2-7; TRBD1 matches 8 bases. The trim removed 5 bases at V and 12 bases at J, leaving 9 bases unmatched. This CDR3 comprises 12 residues. CDR1 and CDR2 (germline): SNHLY, FYNNEI. The CDR3 sequence: CASSQTGDLVYF. In DNA form, the CDR3 reads TGTGCCAGCAGTCAGACAGGGGATTTAGTGTACTTC.

The genes are TRBV5-1 and TRBJ2-5; D remains ambiguous. V dropped 4 bases and J dropped 5 bases, with 15 bases sitting between them. This CDR3 is 14 amino acids long. In germline, CDR1 is SGHRS, CDR2 YFSETQ. DNA of the CDR3: TGCGCCAGCAGCCCTGTTCTCCCCGCGGAGACCCAGTACTTC. Protein product: CASSPVLPAETQYF. Complete variable domain (other parts from reference TRBV5-1 and TRBJ2-5): KAGVTQTPRYLIKTRGQQVTLSCSPISGHRSVSWYQQTPGQGLQFLFEYFSETQRNKGNFPGRFSGRQFSNSRSEMNVSTLELGDSALYLCASSPVLPAETQYFGPGTRLLVL.

The chain links TRBV28 to TRBJ1-1, with D unresolved. Germline V CDR1 and CDR2: MDHEN, SYDVKM. Trimming shortened V by 5 bases and J by 4 bases, and 11 bases separated the two germline ends. The CDR3 totals 13 residues. The CDR3 DNA is TGTGCCAGCAGTCGGAAGACTAGCACTGAAGCTTTCTTT. This gives the protein CASSRKTSTEAFF.

The V and J genes are TRBV7-2 and TRBJ1-6, with D unclear. The ends were cut back, 4 bases at V and 0 bases at J, with 10 bases in the middle. CDR1 SGHTA and CDR2 FQGNSA come from the germline V gene. The CDR3 is made up of 16 amino acids. Here the CDR3 reads CASSSGGSSYNSPLHF. CDR3 DNA sequence: TGTGCCAGCAGCTCGGGTGGAAGCTCCTATAATTCACCCCTCCACTTT.

This sequence joins TRBV5-1 and TRBJ2-4, with D tentatively TRBD1 (6 bases). Germline values: CDR1 SGHRS, CDR2 YFSETQ. The CDR3 is 14 residues long. Trimming left V 4 bases short and J 8 bases short, with 16 bases between. The CDR3 DNA follows: TGCGCCAGCAGCGAGTTGACAGGCTCGGACATTCAGTACTTC. Protein product: CASSELTGSDIQYF.

The chain uses TRBV2 and TRBJ2-5; weak D call: TRBD1 (5 bases). This CDR3 has 13 residues. Germline assignment: CDR1 SNHLY and CDR2 FYNNEI. V lost 3 bases, J lost 4 bases, and 9 bases lay in between. The CDR3 loop reads CASSDMGRETQYF. Written as DNA, the CDR3 is TGTGCCAGCAGTGATATGGGGCGAGAGACCCAGTACTTC.

The chain recombines TRBV6-5 with TRBJ1-1; 8 nucleotides line up with TRBD1. Germline values: CDR1 MNHEY, CDR2 SVGAGI. The V segment lost 11 bases and the J segment 1 base; nucleotides outside the gene matches: 9. The CDR3 is 14 residues long. CDR3 DNA: TGTGCCGGCGAGACAGGGGCGGCGAACACTGAAGCTTTCTTT. Protein product: CAGETGAANTEAFF.

V and J are TRBV7-2 and TRBJ2-3; perhaps TRBD2 as D (5 bases). Trimming shortened V by 6 bases and J by 2 bases, and 6 bases separated the two germline ends. Germline loops: CDR1 SGHTA, CDR2 FQGNSA. The CDR3 sequence is 12 residues long. CDR3 nucleotides: TGTGCCAGCAGGGAGGACACAGATACGCAGTATTTT. Amino acid sequence: CASREDTDTQYF.

This chain connects TRBV19 to TRBJ1-4; TRBD1 matches at 7 bases. The CDR3 extends over 17 amino acids. V dropped 6 bases and J dropped 5; count of bases not matched to a gene: 15. Germline lookup yields CDR1 LNHDA and CDR2 SQIVND (reference sequence). The CDR3 nucleotides are TGTGCCAGTAGATCCACGGACAGGCAGACCTGGAATGAAAAACTGTTTTTT. Translating gives CASRSTDRQTWNEKLFF.

This chain links TRBV5-1 with TRBJ2-5; TRBD1 agrees at 9 bases. This CDR3 is built from 16 residues. Germline V gene lookup returns CDR1 SGHRS and CDR2 YFSETQ. V lost 4 bases to trimming and J lost 4 bases; unmatched junction nucleotides: 11. For the CDR3, the DNA is TGCGCCAGCAGCGTACTGCCGGGACAGGGAGTAGAGACCCAGTACTTC. Its translation: CASSVLPGQGVETQYF. Using reference TRBV5-1 and TRBJ2-5 for the parts outside the CDR3, the full variable domain is KAGVTQTPRYLIKTRGQQVTLSCSPISGHRSVSWYQQTPGQGLQFLFEYFSETQRNKGNFPGRFSGRQFSNSRSEMNVSTLELGDSALYLCASSVLPGQGVETQYFGPGTRLLVL.